This TCR beta chain was captured in a study of identical twins. Regarding the study as a whole: Cord blood's abundant beta clonotypes had fewer insertions, unlike memory repertoires.

Concerning this clonotype itself: Its antigen is unknown.

The germline V gene encodes CDR1 MDHEN and CDR2 SYDVKM. The CDR3 covers 12 residues. Unique molecular identifiers were present on the cDNA, which also gained a universal primer site by template switching. TCRdb recomputed calls from the 5' RACE reads with MiXCR, one row per CDR3 protein. In the table there are around 650,000 distinct CDR3 sequences, roughly 7.2% of which are singletons. A further study also used this sample, focusing on yellow fever vaccine responses in identical twins.

The sequenced sample consisted of PBMCs. The gene calls are TRBV28 and TRBJ2-7; D may match TRBD1 or TRBD2 (5 bases each). This receptor was taken from a woman younger than 35 in good health. CDR3 protein: CAIGDPTYEQYF. The CDR3 region has the DNA TGTGCGATAGGGGACCCCACCTACGAGCAGTACTTC.